The clone carrying this T cell receptor (beta chain) was recorded many times. What it binds is not known. In every case, the donor was a healthy Caucasian. The sample originates from a study of identical twins. General study points: Zero-insertion analyses were open to partial confounding by invariant MAIT and iNKT cells.

Unique molecular identifiers were in the cDNA, with template-switch universal primer binding. MiXCR was run by TCRdb on the 5' RACE reads, yielding one entry per CDR3 protein. Among about 290,000 distinct CDR3 sequences listed, roughly 8.6% were seen once. Per the germline V gene, CDR1 is MDHEN and CDR2 is SYDVKM. This CDR3 is 15 amino acids long. Trimming took 7 bases from V and 2 from J; bases not matched to a gene: 9. Another study also made use of these data, one on yellow fever vaccine responses in identical twins.

The chain uses TRBV28 and TRBJ2-7, with 9 bases that match TRBD1. The source material was CD8+ T cells sorted from blood. This clonotype was obtained from a woman between 18 and 29 years old in good health. The DNA of the CDR3 is TGTGCCAGCACATTTGGGGACAGGGCTACCTACGAGCAGTACTTC. It yields the protein CASTFGDRATYEQYF. Full variable domain (rest looked up from reference TRBV28 and TRBJ2-7): DVKVTQSSRYLVKRTGEKVFLECVQDMDHENMFWYRQDPGLGLRLIYFSYDVKMKEKGDIPEGYSVSREKKERFSLILESASTNQTSMYLCASTFGDRATYEQYFGPGTRLTVT.